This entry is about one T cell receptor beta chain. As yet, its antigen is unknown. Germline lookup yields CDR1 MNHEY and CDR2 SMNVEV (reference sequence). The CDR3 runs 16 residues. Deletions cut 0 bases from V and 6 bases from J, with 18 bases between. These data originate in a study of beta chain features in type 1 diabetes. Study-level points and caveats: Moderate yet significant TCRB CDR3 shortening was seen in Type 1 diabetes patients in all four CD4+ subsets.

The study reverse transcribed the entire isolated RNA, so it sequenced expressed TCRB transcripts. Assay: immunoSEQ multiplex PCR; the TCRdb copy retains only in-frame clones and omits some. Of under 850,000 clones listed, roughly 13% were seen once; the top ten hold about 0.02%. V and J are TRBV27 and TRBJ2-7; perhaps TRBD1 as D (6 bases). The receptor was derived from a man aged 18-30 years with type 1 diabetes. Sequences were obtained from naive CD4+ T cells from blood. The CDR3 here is CASSLSNAGGGSEQYF. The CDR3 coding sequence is TGTGCCAGCAGTTTATCGAATGCTGGGGGCGGGTCCGAGCAGTACTTC.